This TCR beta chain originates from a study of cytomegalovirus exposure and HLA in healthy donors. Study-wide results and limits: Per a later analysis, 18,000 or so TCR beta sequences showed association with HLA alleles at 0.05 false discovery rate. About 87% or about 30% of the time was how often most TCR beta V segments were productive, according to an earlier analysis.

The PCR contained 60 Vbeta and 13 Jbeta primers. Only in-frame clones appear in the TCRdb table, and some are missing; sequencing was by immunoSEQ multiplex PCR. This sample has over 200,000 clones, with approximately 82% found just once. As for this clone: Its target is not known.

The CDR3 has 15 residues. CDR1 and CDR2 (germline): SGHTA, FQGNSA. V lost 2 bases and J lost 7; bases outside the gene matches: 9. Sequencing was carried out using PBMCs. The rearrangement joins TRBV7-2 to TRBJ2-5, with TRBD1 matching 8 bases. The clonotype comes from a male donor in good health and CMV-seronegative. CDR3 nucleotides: TGTGCCAGCAGCTTAAACAGGGGGTGGTTTCGGACCCAGTACTTC. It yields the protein CASSLNRGWFRTQYF.